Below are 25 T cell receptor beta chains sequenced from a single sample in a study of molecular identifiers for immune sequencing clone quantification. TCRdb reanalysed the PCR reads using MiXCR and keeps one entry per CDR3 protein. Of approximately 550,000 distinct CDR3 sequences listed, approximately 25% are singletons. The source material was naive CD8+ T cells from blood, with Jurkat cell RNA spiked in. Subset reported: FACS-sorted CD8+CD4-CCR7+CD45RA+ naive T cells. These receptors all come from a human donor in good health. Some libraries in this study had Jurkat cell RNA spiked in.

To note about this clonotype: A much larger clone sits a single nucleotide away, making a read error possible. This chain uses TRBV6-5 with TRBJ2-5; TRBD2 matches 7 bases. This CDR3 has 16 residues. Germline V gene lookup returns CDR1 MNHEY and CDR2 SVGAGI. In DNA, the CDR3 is TGTGCCAGCAGTTACTCACCGGGGCTTGCGGGAGAGACCCTGTACTTC. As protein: CASSYSPGLAGETLYF.

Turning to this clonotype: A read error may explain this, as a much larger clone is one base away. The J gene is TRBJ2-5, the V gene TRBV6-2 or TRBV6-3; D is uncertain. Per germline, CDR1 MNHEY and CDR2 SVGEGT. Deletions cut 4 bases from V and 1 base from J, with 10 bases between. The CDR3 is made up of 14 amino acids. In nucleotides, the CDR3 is TGTGCCAGCAGTTCCACCGTGGCCCAAGAGACCCAGTACTTC. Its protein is CASSSTVAQETQYF.

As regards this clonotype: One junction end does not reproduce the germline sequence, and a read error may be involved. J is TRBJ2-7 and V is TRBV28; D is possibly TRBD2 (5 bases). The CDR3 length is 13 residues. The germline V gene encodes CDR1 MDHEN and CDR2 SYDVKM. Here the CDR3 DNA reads TGTACCAGCAGTTTACGGGGATCCTACGAGCAGTACTTC. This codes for CTSSLRGSYEQYF.

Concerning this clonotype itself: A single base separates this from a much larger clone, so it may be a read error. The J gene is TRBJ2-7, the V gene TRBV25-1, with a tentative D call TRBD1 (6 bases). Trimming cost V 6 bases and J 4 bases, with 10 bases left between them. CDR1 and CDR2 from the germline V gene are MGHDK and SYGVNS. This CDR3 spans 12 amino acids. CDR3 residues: CASRGQPYEQYF. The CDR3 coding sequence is TGTGCCAGCAGAGGACAGCCATACGAGCAGTACTTC.

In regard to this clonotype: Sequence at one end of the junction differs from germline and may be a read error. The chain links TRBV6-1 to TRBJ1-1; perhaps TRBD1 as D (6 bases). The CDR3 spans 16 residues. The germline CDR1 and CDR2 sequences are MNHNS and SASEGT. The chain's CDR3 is CASSEVVRPRDTEAVF. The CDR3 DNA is TGTGCCAGCAGTGAAGTAGTCAGGCCTAGGGACACTGAAGCTGTCTTT.

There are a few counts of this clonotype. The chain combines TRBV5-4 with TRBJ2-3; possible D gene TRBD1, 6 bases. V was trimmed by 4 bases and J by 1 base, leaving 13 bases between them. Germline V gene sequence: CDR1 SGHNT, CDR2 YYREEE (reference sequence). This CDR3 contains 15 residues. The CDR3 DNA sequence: TGTGCCAGCAGCGCACAGGGTAGCGGCACAGATACGCAGTATTTT. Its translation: CASSAQGSGTDTQYF.

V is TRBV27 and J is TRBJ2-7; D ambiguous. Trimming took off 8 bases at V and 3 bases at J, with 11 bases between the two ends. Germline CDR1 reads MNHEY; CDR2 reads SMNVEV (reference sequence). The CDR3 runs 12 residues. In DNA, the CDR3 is TGTGCCAGCGGTCCGGGTTACTACGAGCAGTACTTC. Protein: CASGPGYYEQYF.

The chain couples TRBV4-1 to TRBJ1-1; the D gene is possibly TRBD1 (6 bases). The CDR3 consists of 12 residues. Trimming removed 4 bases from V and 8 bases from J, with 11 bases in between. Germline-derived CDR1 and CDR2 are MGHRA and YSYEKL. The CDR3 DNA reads TGCGCCAGCAGCCTCCCCGACAGGGAAGCTTTCTTT. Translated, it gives CASSLPDREAFF.

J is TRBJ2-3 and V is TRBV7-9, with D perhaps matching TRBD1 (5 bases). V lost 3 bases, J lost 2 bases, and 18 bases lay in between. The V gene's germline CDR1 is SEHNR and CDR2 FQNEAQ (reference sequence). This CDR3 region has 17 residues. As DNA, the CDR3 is TGTGCCAGCAGCTTGCCCTACGGACAACGGAACACAGATACGCAGTATTTT. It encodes CASSLPYGQRNTDTQYF.

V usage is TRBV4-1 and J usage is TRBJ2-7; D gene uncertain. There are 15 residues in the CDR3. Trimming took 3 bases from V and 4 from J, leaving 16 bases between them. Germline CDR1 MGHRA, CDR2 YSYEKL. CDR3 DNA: TGCGCCAGCAGCCAGGCGTTTGGGGAACGATACGAGCAGTACTTC. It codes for CASSQAFGERYEQYF.

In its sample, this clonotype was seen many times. The CDR3 region is CASSPSGGAYEQYF. The CDR3 nucleotides are TGTGCCAGCAGCCCCTCAGGGGGCGCCTACGAGCAGTACTTC. This chain links TRBV19 with TRBJ2-7, with 8 positions matching TRBD1. Germline trimming cut 9 bases from V and 2 bases from J; bases unmatched to any gene: 9. Germline CDR1 LNHDA, CDR2 SQIVND (reference sequence). The CDR3 has 14 amino acids.

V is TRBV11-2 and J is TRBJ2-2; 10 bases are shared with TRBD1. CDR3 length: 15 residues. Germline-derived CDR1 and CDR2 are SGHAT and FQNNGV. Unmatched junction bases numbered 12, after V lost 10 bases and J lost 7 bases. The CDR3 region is CAIQLGQGPIGELFF. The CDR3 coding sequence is TGTGCCATACAACTGGGACAGGGGCCGATCGGGGAGCTGTTTTTT. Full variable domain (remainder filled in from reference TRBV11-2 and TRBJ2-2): EAGVAQSPRYKIIEKRQSVAFWCNPISGHATLYWYQQILGQGPKLLIQFQNNGVVDDSQLPKDRFSAERLKGVDSTLKIQPAKLEDSAVYLCAIQLGQGPIGELFFGEGSRLTVL.

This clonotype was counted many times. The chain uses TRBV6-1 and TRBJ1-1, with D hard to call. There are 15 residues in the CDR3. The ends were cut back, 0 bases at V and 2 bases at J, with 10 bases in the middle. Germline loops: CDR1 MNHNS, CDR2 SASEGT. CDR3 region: CASSEARVPNTEAFF. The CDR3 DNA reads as TGTGCCAGCAGTGAAGCGCGGGTTCCAAACACTGAAGCTTTCTTT.

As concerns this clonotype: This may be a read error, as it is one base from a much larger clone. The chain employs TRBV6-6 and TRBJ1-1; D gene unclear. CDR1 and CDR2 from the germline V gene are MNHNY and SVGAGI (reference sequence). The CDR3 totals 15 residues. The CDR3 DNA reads TGTGCCAGCAGTTACTCTCCGGAGACGAACGCTGAAGCTTTCTTT. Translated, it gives CASSYSPETNAEAFF.

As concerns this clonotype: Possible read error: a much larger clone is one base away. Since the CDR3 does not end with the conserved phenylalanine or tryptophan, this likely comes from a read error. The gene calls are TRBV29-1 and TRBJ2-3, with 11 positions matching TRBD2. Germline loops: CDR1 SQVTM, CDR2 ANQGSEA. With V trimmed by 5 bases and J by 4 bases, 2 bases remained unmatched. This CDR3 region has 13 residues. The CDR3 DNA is TGCAGCGTTACTAGCGGGGGTTCAGATACGCAGTATTAT. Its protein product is CSVTSGGSDTQYY.

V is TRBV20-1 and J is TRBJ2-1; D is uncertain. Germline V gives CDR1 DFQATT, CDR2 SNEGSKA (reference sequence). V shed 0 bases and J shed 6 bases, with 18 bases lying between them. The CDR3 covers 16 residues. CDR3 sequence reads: CSARDLGRAYINEQFF. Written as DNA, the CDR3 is TGCAGTGCTAGAGATCTGGGAAGGGCATACATCAATGAGCAGTTCTTC.

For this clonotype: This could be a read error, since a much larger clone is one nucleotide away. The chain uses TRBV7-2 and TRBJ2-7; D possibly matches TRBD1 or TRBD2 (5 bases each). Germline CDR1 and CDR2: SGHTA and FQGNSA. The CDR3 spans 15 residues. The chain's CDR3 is CASSPYWAGTHERYF. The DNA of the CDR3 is TGTGCCAGCAGCCCGTATTGGGCAGGGACCCACGAGCGGTACTTC.

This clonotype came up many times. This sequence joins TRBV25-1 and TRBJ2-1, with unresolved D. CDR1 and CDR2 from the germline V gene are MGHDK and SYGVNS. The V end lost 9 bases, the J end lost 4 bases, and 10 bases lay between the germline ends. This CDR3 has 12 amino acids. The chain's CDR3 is CASGSLYNEQFF. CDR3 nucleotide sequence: TGTGCCAGTGGCAGCCTATACAATGAGCAGTTCTTC.

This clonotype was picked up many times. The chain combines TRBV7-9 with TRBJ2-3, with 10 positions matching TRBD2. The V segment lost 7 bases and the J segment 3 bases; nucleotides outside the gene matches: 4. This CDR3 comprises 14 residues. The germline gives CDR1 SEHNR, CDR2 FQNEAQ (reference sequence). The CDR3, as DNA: TGTGCCAGCACCCTAGCGGGAGTGACAGATACGCAGTATTTT. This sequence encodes CASTLAGVTDTQYF.

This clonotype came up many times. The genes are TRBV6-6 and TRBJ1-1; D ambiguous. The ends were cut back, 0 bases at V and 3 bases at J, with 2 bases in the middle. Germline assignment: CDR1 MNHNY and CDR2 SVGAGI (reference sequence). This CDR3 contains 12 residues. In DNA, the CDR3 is TGTGCCAGCAGTTACTCTTACACTGAAGCTTTCTTT. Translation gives CASSYSYTEAFF.

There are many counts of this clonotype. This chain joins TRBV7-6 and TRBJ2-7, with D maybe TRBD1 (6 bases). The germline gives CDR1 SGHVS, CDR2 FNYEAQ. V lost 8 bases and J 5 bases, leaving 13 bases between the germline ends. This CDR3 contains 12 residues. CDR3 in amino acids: CASVGQGDEQYF. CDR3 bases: TGTGCCAGCGTGGGACAAGGCGACGAGCAGTACTTC.

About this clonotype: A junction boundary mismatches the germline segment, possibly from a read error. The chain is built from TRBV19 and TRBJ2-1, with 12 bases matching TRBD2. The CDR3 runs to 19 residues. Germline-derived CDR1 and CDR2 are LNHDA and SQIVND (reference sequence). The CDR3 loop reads CVSSIGYFGLAGGLGEQFF. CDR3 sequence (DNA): TGTGTCAGTAGTATTGGGTATTTTGGGCTAGCGGGGGGGCTTGGTGAGCAGTTCTTC.

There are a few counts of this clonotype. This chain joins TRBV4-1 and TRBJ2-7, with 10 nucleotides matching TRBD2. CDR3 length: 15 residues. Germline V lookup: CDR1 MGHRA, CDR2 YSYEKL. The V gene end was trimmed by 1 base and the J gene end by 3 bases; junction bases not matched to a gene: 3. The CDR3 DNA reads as TGCGCCAGCAGCCAAGCGACTAGCGGGTACTACGAGCAGTACTTC. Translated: CASSQATSGYYEQYF.

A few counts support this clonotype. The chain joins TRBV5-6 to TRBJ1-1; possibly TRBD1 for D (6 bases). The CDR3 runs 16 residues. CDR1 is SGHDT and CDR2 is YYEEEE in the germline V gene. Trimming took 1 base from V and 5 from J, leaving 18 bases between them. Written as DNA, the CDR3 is TGTGCCAGCAGCTTGCTTGTGGGGGCGGGATGGACTGAAGCTTTCTTT. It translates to CASSLLVGAGWTEAFF.

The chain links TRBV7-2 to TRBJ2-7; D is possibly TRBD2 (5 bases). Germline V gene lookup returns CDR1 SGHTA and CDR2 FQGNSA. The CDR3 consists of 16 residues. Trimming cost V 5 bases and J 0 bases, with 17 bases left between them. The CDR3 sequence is CASSPRGADLSYEQYF. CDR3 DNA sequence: TGTGCCAGCAGCCCTCGGGGTGCGGACCTCTCCTACGAGCAGTACTTC.